Shown below are 24 T cell receptor beta chains from a single sample sequenced in a study of T cell responses to AZD1222 COVID-19 vaccine. The protocol was immunoSEQ multiplex PCR, while the TCRdb copy is restricted to in-frame clones and leaves out a portion. The repertoire has approximately 27,000 clones, about nine tenths of them found once; the top ten carry around 1.4%. The source was peripheral blood, collected on day 0 of AZD1222 vaccination. The source is an adult in good health.

The V gene is TRBV6-5, the J gene TRBJ2-7, with D hard to call. CDR1 is MNHEY, CDR2 SVGAGI, per germline. This CDR3 comprises 15 residues. The V end was cut by 6 bases, the J end by 4 bases, with 19 bases between. CDR3 loop: CASSPAGRKTYEQYF. Here the CDR3 DNA reads TGTGCCAGCAGCCCGGCTGGGCGTAAAACTTACGAGCAGTACTTC.

The rearrangement links TRBV10-3 to TRBJ1-3; no reliable D call. CDR1 and CDR2 from the germline V gene are ENHRY and SYGVKD. V gave up 0 bases and J gave up 0 bases, with 9 bases separating them. CDR3 length equals 16 residues. The CDR3 DNA reads as TGTGCCATCAGTGAGTCGGGAATCCTCTCTGGAAACACCATATATTTT. This gives the protein CAISESGILSGNTIYF.

The rearrangement joins TRBV27 to TRBJ1-6; D is uncertain. Looked up from germline, CDR1 is MNHEY and CDR2 is SMNVEV (reference sequence). This CDR3 comprises 15 residues. Trimming removed 4 bases at V and 0 bases at J, with 7 bases between. The CDR3 DNA sequence: TGTGCCAGCAGTTCTAGAAGCTCCTATAATTCACCCCTCCACTTT. Amino acids: CASSSRSSYNSPLHF.

The J gene is TRBJ2-3, the V gene TRBV18; unclear D gene. Germline CDR1 KGHSH, CDR2 LQKENI. The CDR3 covers 13 residues. With 0 bases removed from V and 0 bases from J, the gap between germline ends came to 1 base. CDR3 sequence (DNA): TGTGCCAGCTCACCACCGAGCACAGATACGCAGTATTTT. It translates to CASSPPSTDTQYF.

V is TRBV3-1 (or the pseudogene TRBV3-2) and J is TRBJ1-5, with D perhaps TRBD1 (6 bases). Germline V gives CDR1 LGHDT, CDR2 YNNKEL (reference sequence). The CDR3 extends over 17 amino acids. The V gene lost 3 bases and the J gene lost 2 bases, with 17 bases spanning the gap. The DNA for the CDR3 is TGTGCCAGCAGCCAGGGACAACCTTCTAGGGGCAATCAGCCCCAGCATTTT. Protein product: CASSQGQPSRGNQPQHF.

The chain is built from TRBV6-5 and TRBJ1-1, with a tentative D call TRBD1 (5 bases). CDR3 size: 14 residues. CDR1 and CDR2 from the germline V gene are MNHEY and SVGAGI. Trimming took off 5 bases at V and 7 bases at J, with 17 bases between the two ends. CDR3 in DNA: TGTGCCAGCAGTCTGGAACGGGGACCCTATGAAGCTTTCTTT. It is translated as CASSLERGPYEAFF.

The genes are TRBV30 and TRBJ1-5; 7 nucleotides line up with TRBD1. This CDR3 has 18 residues. The germline CDR1 and CDR2 sequences are GTSNPN and SVGIG (reference sequence). Unmatched junction bases numbered 11, after V lost 0 bases and J lost 0 bases. The CDR3 DNA reads TGTGCCTGGAGTGTAGGGGACAGCTCGGGATATAGCAATCAGCCCCAGCATTTT. The encoded protein is CAWSVGDSSGYSNQPQHF.

The rearrangement links TRBV3-1 (or the pseudogene TRBV3-2) to TRBJ1-5, with 10 bases identical to TRBD1. Germline-derived CDR1 and CDR2 are LGHDT and YNNKEL (reference sequence). Trimming at V came to 3 bases and at J to 3 bases, leaving 5 bases not matched to a gene. This CDR3 is built from 16 residues. CDR3: CASSHSTGGDNQPQHF. The CDR3 DNA reads as TGTGCCAGCAGCCACTCGACAGGGGGCGACAATCAGCCCCAGCATTTT.

The V and J genes are TRBV30 and TRBJ2-1, with D possibly being TRBD1 or TRBD2 (5 bases each). The CDR3 extends over 15 amino acids. Germline V gene lookup returns CDR1 GTSNPN and CDR2 SVGIG (reference sequence). Trimming removed 2 bases from V and 8 bases from J, with 19 bases in between. The CDR3 coding sequence is TGTGCCTGGAGTACAACCGGGACCCCCCGCCATGAGCAGTTCTTC. Protein: CAWSTTGTPRHEQFF. Full variable domain (remainder filled in from reference TRBV30 and TRBJ2-1): SQTIHQWPATLVQPVGSPLSLECTVEGTSNPNLYWYRQAAGRGLQLLFYSVGIGQISSEVPQNLSASRPQDRQFILSSKKLLLSDSGFYLCAWSTTGTPRHEQFFGPGTRLTVL.

The V and J genes are TRBV18 and TRBJ1-5; TRBD1 is a possible D gene (6 bases). There are 17 residues in the CDR3. The germline V gene encodes CDR1 KGHSH and CDR2 LQKENI. V dropped 1 base and J dropped 7 bases, with 20 bases sitting between them. Written as DNA, the CDR3 is TGTGCCAGCTCACCACGACTAAATTTAGGGGGAGGGCAGCCCCAGCATTTT. Protein product: CASSPRLNLGGGQPQHF. Filled out from reference TRBV18 and TRBJ1-5, the complete variable domain reads NAGVMQNPRHLVRRRGQEARLRCSPMKGHSHVYWYRQLPEEGLKFMVYLQKENIIDESGMPKERFSAEFPKEGPSILRIQQVVRGDSAAYFCASSPRLNLGGGQPQHFGDGTRLSIL.

This rearrangement joins TRBV18 to TRBJ2-7; D is perhaps TRBD1 (6 bases). The V gene's germline CDR1 is KGHSH and CDR2 LQKENI. This CDR3 comprises 14 residues. Trimming took off 5 bases at V and 6 bases at J, with 17 bases between the two ends. CDR3 sequence (DNA): TGTGCCAGCTCAACCTGGACAGTCGATGGCGAGCAGTACTTC. Translated, it gives CASSTWTVDGEQYF.

The rearrangement uses TRBV12-3 or TRBV12-4 and TRBJ1-2; 7 nucleotides match TRBD1. This CDR3 contains 13 residues. Trimming removed 6 bases from V and 6 bases from J; junction bases left unmatched: 7. DNA for the CDR3: TGTGCCAGCAGCCTCGACAGGGTCGATGGCTACACCTTC. This codes for CASSLDRVDGYTF.

V gene TRBV4-2 combines with J gene TRBJ1-1, with 10 bases fitting TRBD1. After removal of 2 bases from V and 1 base from J, the junction contained 4 bases not matched to a gene. The CDR3 loop spans 16 amino acids. Per the germline V gene, CDR1 is LGHNA and CDR2 is YNFKEQ. This chain's CDR3 is CASSQPRQGANTEAFF. The DNA for the CDR3 is TGTGCCAGCAGCCAACCCAGACAGGGGGCGAACACTGAAGCTTTCTTT.

The chain combines TRBV2 with TRBJ1-5; the D is unclear. CDR1 and CDR2 from the germline V gene are SNHLY and FYNNEI. This CDR3 has 14 residues. Trimming took 2 bases from V and 9 from J, leaving 14 bases between them. The CDR3 spells CASSENRPPRPQHF. The CDR3 DNA follows: TGTGCCAGCAGTGAAAATCGCCCCCCGCGGCCCCAGCATTTT.

The CDR3 nucleotides read TGTGCCAGCAGTTATTCTACGGAGACCCAGTACTTC. Translation gives CASSYSTETQYF. The J gene is TRBJ2-5, the V gene TRBV6-5; D call uncertain. The V end lost 3 bases, the J end lost 5 bases, and 7 bases lay between the germline ends. Germline V gene data show CDR1 as MNHEY and CDR2 as SVGAGI. The CDR3 has 12 amino acids.

The CDR3 loop reads CASRQIAGGPDTQYF. The CDR3 nucleotides are TGTGCCAGCAGACAAATAGCGGGAGGGCCAGATACGCAGTATTTT. This chain connects TRBV6-5 to TRBJ2-3; 11 bases align to TRBD2. Germline V gene data show CDR1 as MNHEY and CDR2 as SVGAGI. The J segment lost 4 bases and the V segment lost 6 bases, leaving 6 bases of the junction unmatched. This CDR3 is 15 amino acids long.

The chain is built from TRBV12-5 and TRBJ1-3; weak D call: TRBD1 (6 bases). V lost 5 bases to trimming and J lost 0 bases, with 14 bases between them. The CDR3 has 16 amino acids. Germline loops: CDR1 LGHNT, CDR2 FRNRAP. DNA of the CDR3: TGTGCTAGTGGTCGCGATACAGGGTCCTCTGGAAACACCATATATTTT. This translates into CASGRDTGSSGNTIYF.

The rearrangement uses TRBV5-1 and TRBJ2-7; D gene ambiguous. V lost 0 bases, J lost 1 base, and 8 bases lay in between. The CDR3 has 14 residues. Per the germline V gene, CDR1 is SGHRS and CDR2 is YFSETQ. The CDR3 protein is CASSLVALSYEQYF. In DNA, the CDR3 is TGCGCCAGCAGCTTGGTGGCCCTTTCCTACGAGCAGTACTTC.

This chain joins TRBV28 and TRBJ1-2; 10 bases are shared with TRBD1. Looked up from germline, CDR1 is MDHEN and CDR2 is SYDVKM. J gave up 7 bases and V 6 bases, and 8 bases lay outside the gene matches. This CDR3 comprises 14 residues. The CDR3 loop is CASSPPTGGSGYTF. The CDR3 nucleotides read TGTGCCAGCAGCCCCCCGACAGGGGGCAGTGGCTACACCTTC.

The rearrangement uses TRBV5-4 and TRBJ2-7; a weak D match, TRBD2 (5 bases). The germline V and J ends were trimmed by 3 bases and 1 base, with 14 bases remaining between them. Germline values: CDR1 SGHNT, CDR2 YYREEE (reference sequence). The CDR3 covers 15 residues. The CDR3 DNA is TGTGCCAGCAGCTCCCGGGGTGGCGGGTCCTACGAGCAGTACTTC. Translated, it gives CASSSRGGGSYEQYF.

V and J are TRBV5-1 and TRBJ1-1; the D gene is possibly TRBD1 (5 bases). Germline-derived CDR1 and CDR2 are SGHRS and YFSETQ. With 2 bases removed from V and 4 bases from J, the gap between germline ends came to 9 bases. The CDR3 sequence is 13 residues long. The CDR3 region has the DNA TGCGCCAGCAGCTTTACAGGCATCACTGAAGCTTTCTTT. Protein product: CASSFTGITEAFF.

V is TRBV4-1 and J is TRBJ2-7; TRBD2 is a possible D gene (6 bases). The CDR3 is made up of 15 amino acids. V dropped 1 base and J dropped 2 bases, with 12 bases sitting between them. Germline CDR1 reads MGHRA; CDR2 reads YSYEKL. The CDR3, as DNA: TGCGCCAGCAGCCAAGTCCCAAGCGGGCCCTACGAGCAGTACTTC. Translation gives CASSQVPSGPYEQYF.

The chain has TRBV6-2 or TRBV6-3 and TRBJ2-7; no definite D call. The V gene lost 0 bases and the J gene lost 7 bases, with 7 bases spanning the gap. This CDR3 has 12 amino acids. CDR1 and CDR2 from the germline V gene are MNHEY and SVGEGT. The CDR3 nucleotides read TGTGCCAGCAGTTACTCGTACCAGGAGCAGTACTTC. It yields the protein CASSYSYQEQYF.

This rearrangement joins TRBV28 to TRBJ2-1; a possible D gene is TRBD2 (6 bases). Germline loops: CDR1 MDHEN, CDR2 SYDVKM. V was clipped by 6 bases and J by 7 bases, with 19 bases between them. CDR3 size: 15 residues. CDR3 in amino acids: CASRPGLRWLNEQFF. CDR3 DNA sequence: TGTGCCAGCAGACCGGGACTTAGGTGGCTAAATGAGCAGTTCTTC.